This T cell receptor beta chain was sequenced for a study of T cell responses to AZD1222 COVID-19 vaccine. Overall study context: Analysis merged second doses at about 4 or about 12 weeks.

V lost 6 bases to trimming and J lost 4 bases; unmatched junction nucleotides: 7. CDR3 length equals 15 residues. The germline gives CDR1 MNHEY, CDR2 SMNVEV (reference sequence). Using immunoSEQ multiplex PCR, the repertoire was profiled, and TCRdb retains in-frame clones only, with some absent. Of 150,000 to 200,000 clones in the sample, 94% were seen once. The material was peripheral blood, obtained on day 0 of AZD1222 vaccination. The clonotype was recovered from an adult in good health. This rearrangement joins TRBV27 to TRBJ2-2; TRBD2 matches 8 bases. CDR3 coding DNA: TGTGCCAGCAGCCCGGGGGGGAGGGCCACCGGGGAGCTGTTTTTT. Translation gives CASSPGGRATGELFF.